A selection of T cell receptor beta chains follows, all from one sample in a study of shared clonotypes between healthy human individuals. Using immunoSEQ multiplex PCR, the repertoire was profiled, and TCRdb retains in-frame clones only, with some absent. The sample consists of around 1.4 million clones, 98% to 99% of them appearing once. Sequenced sample: naive CD4+ T cells sorted from blood. Every receptor here comes from a young man in good health. Both conserved end residues are part of each CDR3. The order of the fields is clone size, V gene, J gene, CDR3 length, D gene, CDR3 protein, CDR3 DNA. A D gene is named only where the DNA matches it firmly. Expanded clones get a size class; other rows say once, few or many, or leave the size out.

NA	TRBV9	TRBJ1-1	15	NA	CASSVDLRFGPTAFF	TGTGCCAGCAGCGTAGACTTGAGGTTCGGTCCGACAGCTTTCTTT
NA	TRBV2	TRBJ2-6	19	TRBD1	CASSEGLNRGLSGANVLTF	TGTGCCAGCAGTGAAGGGTTGAACAGGGGGCTATCTGGGGCCAACGTCCTGACTTTC
NA	TRBV11-2	TRBJ2-3	18	TRBD2	CASSLSQHVGRATDTQYF	TGTGCCAGCAGCTTATCCCAGCATGTCGGGAGGGCAACAGATACGCAGTATTTT
NA	TRBV20-1	TRBJ2-5	11	NA	CSASRVETQYF	TGCAGTGCTAGCCGCGTGGAGACCCAGTACTTC
NA	TRBV7-9	TRBJ2-3	18	TRBD1	CASSLGSSTGGPTDTQYF	TGTGCCAGCAGCTTGGGTTCCTCGACAGGGGGCCCCACAGATACGCAGTATTTT
NA	TRBV27	TRBJ1-5	16	NA	CASSSQFSRVNQPQHF	TGTGCCAGCAGTTCACAATTTTCCAGGGTCAATCAGCCCCAGCATTTT
NA	TRBV5-6	TRBJ1-4	15	TRBD1	CASSLGTGRIEKLFF	TGTGCCAGCAGCTTGGGGACAGGGAGGATAGAAAAACTGTTTTTT
NA	TRBV2	TRBJ1-2	14	NA	CASSEALEYYGYTF	TGTGCCAGCAGTGAAGCGCTTGAGTACTATGGCTACACCTTC
NA	TRBV11-3	TRBJ2-1	19	TRBD1	CASSLVGTDLISSYNEQFF	TGTGCCAGCAGCTTAGTAGGGACAGATTTAATTAGCTCCTACAATGAGCAGTTCTTC
NA	TRBV28	TRBJ2-6	15	NA	CASSLPGSGANVLTF	TGTGCCAGCAGTTTACCGGGCTCTGGGGCCAACGTCCTGACTTTC
NA	TRBV2	TRBJ2-1	12	NA	CASSPGGSEQFF	TGTGCCAGCAGTCCGGGGGGCAGTGAGCAGTTCTTC
NA	TRBV30	TRBJ1-4	13	NA	CAWSKQANEKLFF	TGTGCCTGGAGTAAACAGGCGAATGAAAAACTGTTTTTT
NA	TRBV6-5	TRBJ2-1	15	TRBD2	CASSYGTSGNNEQFF	TGTGCCAGCAGTTACGGGACTAGCGGTAACAATGAGCAGTTCTTC
NA	TRBV5-1	TRBJ2-2	15	NA	CASSFSGTAFGELFF	TGCGCCAGCAGCTTCTCCGGGACGGCTTTCGGGGAGCTGTTTTTT
NA	TRBV18	TRBJ2-2	16	NA	CASSAPRGTNTGELFF	TGTGCCAGCTCCGCACCACGGGGGACGAACACCGGGGAGCTGTTTTTT
once	TRBV5-1	TRBJ2-1	14	TRBD1	CASSIDRGNNEQFF	TGCGCCAGCAGCATAGACAGGGGTAACAATGAGCAGTTCTTC
NA	TRBV6-6	TRBJ2-7	13	NA	CATNSGRSYEQYF	TGTGCCACCAATTCGGGGCGTTCCTACGAGCAGTACTTC
once	TRBV5-4	TRBJ2-5	15	NA	CASSPDINLGETQYF	TGTGCCAGCAGCCCAGACATCAATCTTGGGGAGACCCAGTACTTC
NA	TRBV6-5	TRBJ2-1	14	TRBD2	CASSYHVTSVEQFF	TGTGCCAGTAGTTACCATGTGACTAGCGTAGAGCAGTTCTTC
NA	TRBV2	TRBJ2-3	11	NA	CASSVVAKQYF	TGTGCCAGCAGTGTGGTGGCCAAGCAGTATTTT
NA	TRBV10-3	TRBJ1-2	13	NA	CAITRTSNYGYTF	TGTGCCATCACCCGGACTTCAAACTATGGCTACACCTTC
NA	TRBV15	TRBJ2-7	14	TRBD2	CATSRGGRGDEQYF	TGTGCCACCAGCAGAGGTGGGAGGGGTGACGAGCAGTACTTC
NA	TRBV7-8	TRBJ1-4	17	NA	CASSPRGLTGGNEKLFF	TGTGCCAGCAGCCCCCGAGGTCTGACAGGAGGTAATGAAAAACTGTTTTTT
once	TRBV29-1	TRBJ2-7	13	TRBD2	CSVRAGGYGEQYF	TGCAGCGTCCGAGCCGGGGGGTATGGCGAGCAGTACTTC
NA	TRBV20-1	TRBJ2-7	11	NA	CSARDRDGQYF	TGCAGTGCTAGAGACAGGGATGGGCAGTACTTC
NA	TRBV28	TRBJ2-2	16	TRBD2	CASSFALAGVAGELFF	TGTGCCAGCAGTTTCGCCCTAGCGGGAGTGGCCGGGGAGCTGTTTTTT
NA	TRBV5-1	TRBJ2-7	14	NA	CASSLALGTYEQYF	TGCGCCAGCAGCTTGGCCCTCGGGACGTACGAGCAGTACTTC
once	TRBV29-1	TRBJ2-7	15	NA	CSVETRTAFSYEQYF	TGCAGCGTTGAAACGAGGACAGCGTTCTCCTACGAGCAGTACTTC
NA	TRBV29-1	TRBJ2-3	14	NA	CSVVQRQRTDTQYF	TGCAGCGTTGTCCAACGACAACGCACAGATACGCAGTATTTT
NA	TRBV7-2	TRBJ2-3	13	NA	CASSLGAADTQYF	TGTGCCAGCAGCTTAGGGGCCGCAGATACGCAGTATTTT
NA	TRBV15	TRBJ2-1	15	NA	CATSTTRTAYNEQFF	TGTGCCACCAGTACAACCAGGACTGCCTACAATGAGCAGTTCTTC
NA	TRBV7-8	TRBJ2-5	12	NA	CASSFNGGTQYF	TGTGCCAGCAGCTTCAATGGGGGAACCCAGTACTTC
NA	TRBV18	TRBJ1-2	14	NA	CASSIPGGANGYTF	TGTGCCAGCTCGATACCGGGGGGAGCCAATGGCTACACCTTC
NA	TRBV7-3	TRBJ1-1	14	TRBD1	CASSTGGTNTEAFF	TGTGCCAGCAGCACAGGGGGCACGAACACTGAAGCTTTCTTT
NA	TRBV27	TRBJ2-2	15	NA	CASSTLGFDTGELFF	TGTGCCAGCAGTACTCTAGGGTTTGACACCGGGGAGCTGTTTTTT
NA	TRBV6-5	TRBJ1-5	14	NA	CASSYNKGIGAQHF	TGTGCCAGCAGTTACAACAAAGGCATAGGGGCCCAGCATTTT
NA	TRBV18	TRBJ1-5	16	TRBD1	CASSPVVDRGGQPQHF	TGTGCCAGCTCACCAGTGGTCGACAGGGGCGGTCAGCCCCAGCATTTT
NA	TRBV18	TRBJ1-1	16	NA	CASSLDRIRMNTEAFF	TGTGCCAGCTCACTCGACAGGATACGGATGAACACTGAAGCTTTCTTT
NA	TRBV2	TRBJ1-5	14	NA	CASSEVQGQTPQHF	TGTGCCAGCAGTGAAGTCCAGGGCCAAACGCCCCAGCATTTT
NA	TRBV29-1	TRBJ2-3	12	NA	CSVVQGSDTQYF	TGCAGCGTTGTTCAGGGATCAGATACGCAGTATTTT
NA	TRBV7-9	TRBJ2-3	14	NA	CASSSQEGTDTQYF	TGTGCCAGCAGCTCCCAAGAAGGGACAGATACGCAGTATTTT
NA	TRBV28	TRBJ2-6	18	NA	CASSSSGHPVFGANVLTF	TGTGCCAGCAGTTCCTCGGGACATCCCGTGTTTGGGGCCAACGTCCTGACTTTC
once	TRBV28	TRBJ1-2	11	NA	CASSRSYGYTF	TGTGCCAGCAGCAGAAGCTATGGCTACACCTTC
NA	TRBV29-1	TRBJ2-7	13	NA	CSVEKQGIYEQYF	TGCAGCGTTGAAAAGCAGGGGATCTACGAGCAGTACTTC
NA	TRBV29-1	TRBJ2-2	17	TRBD2	CSVKMQGLAYNTGELFF	TGCAGCGTTAAAATGCAGGGACTAGCGTATAACACCGGGGAGCTGTTTTTT
once	TRBV13	TRBJ2-5	15	NA	CASSLAAGGQETQYF	TGTGCCAGCAGCTTAGCCGCAGGAGGGCAAGAGACCCAGTACTTC
NA	TRBV10-1	TRBJ2-5	13	NA	CASSESSWETQYF	TGCGCCAGCAGTGAGTCTAGTTGGGAGACCCAGTACTTC
NA	TRBV27	TRBJ2-5	10	NA	CAGWEETQYF	TGTGCAGGGTGGGAGGAGACCCAGTACTTC
NA	TRBV7-2	TRBJ2-7	14	NA	CASSQGLRVYEQYF	TGTGCCAGCAGCCAGGGACTCAGAGTTTACGAGCAGTACTTC
NA	TRBV30	TRBJ2-2	14	NA	CAWKSKTNTGELFF	TGTGCCTGGAAAAGCAAAACGAACACCGGGGAGCTGTTTTTT
NA	TRBV15	TRBJ1-5	13	TRBD1	CATSSSQGQPQHF	TGTGCCACCAGCAGCTCACAGGGGCAGCCCCAGCATTTT
NA	TRBV2	TRBJ2-3	16	NA	CASSEFTRGITDTQYF	TGTGCCAGCAGTGAATTTACTAGGGGAATCACAGATACGCAGTATTTT
NA	TRBV27	TRBJ2-3	19	TRBD2	CASKAYAIPFSGISDTQYF	TGTGCCAGCAAAGCATATGCCATACCCTTTAGCGGGATCTCAGATACGCAGTATTTT
NA	TRBV11-3	TRBJ2-7	14	TRBD2	CASSLRGRVSEQYF	TGTGCCAGCAGCTTACGCGGGAGGGTTTCCGAGCAGTACTTC
NA	TRBV6-6	TRBJ2-1	15	TRBD2	CASSYQVAGNDEQFF	TGTGCCAGCAGTTACCAGGTAGCGGGAAACGATGAGCAGTTCTTC
NA	TRBV7-2	TRBJ2-5	16	TRBD1	CASSLVGDSYQETQYF	TGTGCCAGCAGCTTAGTGGGGGACAGCTACCAAGAGACCCAGTACTTC
NA	TRBV18	TRBJ2-3	15	NA	CASSLRGGSTDTQYF	TGTGCCAGCTCACTCAGGGGAGGGAGCACAGATACGCAGTATTTT
NA	TRBV5-1	TRBJ2-1	14	TRBD1	CASSLGGQFNEQFF	TGCGCCAGCAGCTTGGGGGGACAGTTCAATGAGCAGTTCTTC
NA	TRBV5-1	TRBJ2-1	15	TRBD1	CASSRTGTTYNEQFF	TGCGCCAGTAGTAGGACAGGGACGACCTACAATGAGCAGTTCTTC